This T cell receptor beta chain was obtained from a study of radiation and T cells in renal cell carcinoma. Assay used: immunoSEQ multiplex PCR; TCRdb lists only in-frame clones, some missing. The sample consists of 150,000 to 160,000 clones, about nine tenths of them appearing once. Time point indicated: blood 2 weeks post-SBRT. Treatment indicated: 15 Gy SBRT to primary tumor, nephrectomy 4 weeks later. The germline V and J ends were trimmed by 2 bases and 0 bases, with 9 bases remaining between them. The CDR3 runs 14 residues. CDR1 is SGHRS and CDR2 is YFSETQ in the germline V gene. Findings of the study overall: In blood, top tumor clones expanded by 2 weeks, shrinking by 4.

Comments on this clone: Its antigen remains unidentified.

The V gene is TRBV5-1, the J gene TRBJ2-7; D gene uncertain. The material was blood, obtained from a patient whose treatment included radiotherapy and nephrectomy. The source is a woman aged 50 to 60 with renal cell carcinoma. The CDR3 loop reads CASSLTDSSYEQYF. The CDR3 DNA is TGCGCCAGCAGCTTAACAGATTCCTCCTACGAGCAGTACTTC.